Shown below are 25 T cell receptor beta chains from a single sample sequenced in a study of blood T cell repertoires in COVID-19. Clones were sequenced by immunoSEQ multiplex PCR, and TCRdb holds only the in-frame ones, with some missing. The data hold 30,000 to 40,000 clones, with 75% to 85% observed a single time. Sequencing was done on a sample of peripheral blood. Receptors were obtained from a human donor in a cohort sampled during active COVID-19.

This clone appeared once. This sequence joins TRBV19 and TRBJ1-2; weak D call: TRBD1 (6 bases). Looked up from germline, CDR1 is LNHDA and CDR2 is SQIVND (reference sequence). The CDR3 runs to 13 residues. Trimming left V 8 bases short and J 4 bases short, with 14 bases between. In DNA, the CDR3 is TGTGCCAGTTCACAGGGTTCAAGCTATGGCTACACCTTC. Its translation: CASSQGSSYGYTF.

The chain employs TRBV7-3 and TRBJ1-3; tentatively, D is TRBD1 (5 bases). CDR1 is SGHTA, CDR2 FQGTGA, per germline. The CDR3 length is 13 residues. The germline V and J ends were trimmed by 8 bases and 3 bases, with 11 bases remaining between them. The CDR3 spells CASGLGGGNTIYF. The CDR3 region has the DNA TGTGCCAGCGGACTGGGGGGTGGAAACACCATATATTTT.

The V gene is TRBV5-8, the J gene TRBJ2-5; D uncertain. CDR1 is SGHTS, CDR2 YDEGEE, per germline. Trimming cost V 2 bases and J 5 bases, with 10 bases left between them. This CDR3 contains 13 residues. Here the CDR3 reads CASSFRTGETQYF. The CDR3 region has the DNA TGTGCCAGCAGCTTCCGTACCGGTGAGACCCAGTACTTC.

The rearrangement links TRBV3-1 (or the pseudogene TRBV3-2) to TRBJ1-5; D is unclear. With 3 bases removed from V and 0 bases from J, the gap between germline ends came to 9 bases. The CDR3 runs to 15 residues. The germline gives CDR1 LGHDT, CDR2 YNNKEL (reference sequence). For the CDR3, the DNA is TGTGCCAGCAGCCACCGGGGAGTTAGCAATCAGCCCCAGCATTTT. This translates into CASSHRGVSNQPQHF.

The V call is TRBV29-1, the J call TRBJ1-1; D might be TRBD1 (5 bases). The CDR3 length is 14 residues. CDR1 and CDR2 from the germline V gene are SQVTM and ANQGSEA. Between the trimmed V and J ends, which lost 4 bases and 0 bases, there was a span of 12 bases. CDR3 residues: CSVVQLTVNTEAFF. For the CDR3, the DNA is TGCAGCGTTGTCCAATTGACAGTGAACACTGAAGCTTTCTTT.

The genes are TRBV6-5 and TRBJ1-3; a weak D match, TRBD1 (5 bases). The V end lost 9 bases, the J end lost 0 bases, and 9 bases lay between the germline ends. Per the germline V gene, CDR1 is MNHEY and CDR2 is SVGAGI. The CDR3 has 13 amino acids. The CDR3 protein is CASTDSSGNTIYF. CDR3 nucleotide sequence: TGTGCCAGTACAGACAGCTCTGGAAACACCATATATTTT.

The V gene is TRBV5-1, the J gene TRBJ2-2; perhaps TRBD2 as D (6 bases). The CDR3 contains 16 residues. V gave up 9 bases and J gave up 4 bases, with 22 bases separating them. The germline V gene encodes CDR1 SGHRS and CDR2 YFSETQ. CDR3 protein: CAKPTRVSGLTGELFF. Here the CDR3 DNA reads TGCGCCAAGCCAACGCGGGTTAGCGGACTCACCGGGGAGCTGTTTTTT. Using reference TRBV5-1 and TRBJ2-2 for the parts outside the CDR3, the full variable domain is KAGVTQTPRYLIKTRGQQVTLSCSPISGHRSVSWYQQTPGQGLQFLFEYFSETQRNKGNFPGRFSGRQFSNSRSEMNVSTLELGDSALYLCAKPTRVSGLTGELFFGEGSRLTVL.

In DNA, the CDR3 is TGTGCCAGCAGTCTCCGGGACATTCGCTCTGGGGCCAACGTCCTGACTTTC. Its protein is CASSLRDIRSGANVLTF. The V gene is TRBV6-6, the J gene TRBJ2-6, with D perhaps TRBD1 (6 bases). V shed 5 bases and J shed 0 bases, with 14 bases lying between them. The CDR3 totals 17 residues. In germline, CDR1 is MNHNY, CDR2 SVGAGI (reference sequence).

The chain recombines TRBV21-1 with TRBJ2-5; no DNA check was done on the table's D call, TRBD1. TRBV21-1 is marked as a pseudogene. CDR3 length: 14 residues. The CDR3 DNA sequence: TGTGCCAGCAGTCCGGACAGGGGAGCGGAGACCCAGTACTTC. Translation: CASSPDRGAETQYF.

The rearrangement links TRBV2 to TRBJ2-1; TRBD2 agrees at 9 bases. V trimming: 3 bases; J trimming: 4 bases; junction bases outside the gene matches: 28. CDR1 SNHLY and CDR2 FYNNEI come from the germline V gene. The CDR3 is made up of 23 amino acids. CDR3 sequence reads: CASSDPKAGGTRSPSLRYNEQFF. Written as DNA, the CDR3 is TGTGCCAGCAGTGACCCCAAAGCGGGGGGCACCCGGTCCCCCTCCTTACGATACAATGAGCAGTTCTTC.

The V call is TRBV7-9, the J call TRBJ1-4; a possible D gene is TRBD1 (5 bases). The CDR3 covers 15 residues. Germline CDR1 reads SEHNR; CDR2 reads FQNEAQ (reference sequence). Trimming left V 1 base short and J 1 base short, with 7 bases between. The CDR3 region is CASSLETGTNEKLFF. The CDR3 nucleotides read TGTGCCAGCAGCTTAGAAACAGGAACTAATGAAAAACTGTTTTTT.

The chain combines TRBV7-9 with TRBJ2-1; 9 bases agree with TRBD1. Germline CDR1 SEHNR, CDR2 FQNEAQ (reference sequence). With V trimmed by 7 bases and J by 8 bases, 12 bases remained unmatched. CDR3 length: 15 amino acids. In DNA form, the CDR3 reads TGTGCCAGCACCCCAGGGACAGGGTCGTATGATGAGCAGTTCTTC. This codes for CASTPGTGSYDEQFF.

Comments on this clone: At one end, the junction sequence differs from germline, possibly due to a read error. This chain connects TRBV5-1 to TRBJ2-7; D may be TRBD2 (5 bases). CDR1 is SGHRS, CDR2 YFSETQ, per germline. The length of the CDR3 is 14 residues. CDR3 protein: CASSLGNPEDLVDF. The CDR3 DNA sequence: TGCGCCAGCAGCTTAGGAAACCCGGAGGATTTGGTAGACTTC.

This clone came up a few times. This chain uses TRBV5-8 with TRBJ1-1; tentatively, D is TRBD1 (6 bases). CDR1 is SGHTS, CDR2 YDEGEE, per germline. The CDR3 consists of 13 residues. V lost 5 bases to trimming and J lost 3 bases, with 11 bases between them. The CDR3 loop reads CASRLRGDTEAFF. DNA of the CDR3: TGTGCCAGCAGACTCAGGGGAGACACTGAAGCTTTCTTT.

This sequence joins TRBV4-1 and TRBJ1-1, with no clear D. Germline V lookup: CDR1 MGHRA, CDR2 YSYEKL. The V and J ends lost 7 bases and 1 base respectively, with 19 bases between them. CDR3 length equals 16 residues. The CDR3 protein is CASNRIGQASNTEAFF. CDR3 DNA: TGCGCCAGCAATCGGATTGGTCAGGCTTCGAACACTGAAGCTTTCTTT.

The genes are TRBV7-3 and TRBJ2-1; 8 bases map to TRBD1. This CDR3 has 15 residues. The V gene's germline CDR1 is SGHTA and CDR2 FQGTGA. V trimming: 3 bases; J trimming: 4 bases; junction bases outside the gene matches: 5. The CDR3 reads CASSFGQGGYNEQFF. CDR3 sequence (DNA): TGTGCCAGCAGCTTTGGACAGGGCGGGTACAATGAGCAGTTCTTC.

The V gene is TRBV6-5, the J gene TRBJ1-5, with D possibly matching TRBD1 (6 bases). The CDR3 has 14 amino acids. V shed 8 bases and J shed 4 bases, with 15 bases lying between them. Germline-derived CDR1 and CDR2 are MNHEY and SVGAGI. The CDR3 DNA follows: TGTGCCAGCTCTGGACAGCCTCAAAATCAGCCCCAGCATTTT. Amino acids: CASSGQPQNQPQHF.

This chain joins TRBV12-5 and TRBJ2-5; tentative D call: TRBD1 (6 bases). V was cut by 3 bases and J by 5 bases, with 13 bases left in between. The CDR3 extends over 14 amino acids. The germline gives CDR1 LGHNT, CDR2 FRNRAP. CDR3 region: CASGFGRGSETQYF. For the CDR3, the DNA is TGTGCTAGTGGTTTTGGCAGGGGTTCGGAGACCCAGTACTTC.

The V gene is TRBV5-8, the J gene TRBJ2-2, with a possible D match to TRBD1 (6 bases). Germline V gives CDR1 SGHTS, CDR2 YDEGEE. Trimming removed 4 bases at V and 4 bases at J, with 11 bases between. The CDR3 is 14 residues long. CDR3 coding DNA: TGTGCCAGCAGCCCGTTGACAGGCACCGGGGAGCTGTTTTTT. This encodes CASSPLTGTGELFF.

This clone was seen only once. The rearrangement joins TRBV5-1 to TRBJ1-4, with unresolved D. The CDR3 consists of 16 residues. Germline V gene data show CDR1 as SGHRS and CDR2 as YFSETQ. The V end lost 0 bases, the J end lost 9 bases, and 18 bases lay between the germline ends. The CDR3 DNA sequence: TGCGCCAGCAGCTTGGGCCCCACGGGGTACGAACAAAAACTGTTTTTT. It specifies CASSLGPTGYEQKLFF.

The chain carries TRBV19 and TRBJ1-2; D not certain. Germline V CDR1 and CDR2: LNHDA, SQIVND (reference sequence). This CDR3 contains 13 residues. Trimming removed 10 bases at V and 5 bases at J, with 17 bases between. In nucleotides, the CDR3 is TGTGCCACCACAGCGGCAGGAGGGTATGGCTACACCTTC. It translates to CATTAAGGYGYTF.

This clone was picked up one time. The V call is TRBV5-5, the J call TRBJ1-2; a weak D match, TRBD1 (6 bases). Germline CDR1 and CDR2: SGHKS and YYEKEE (reference sequence). Deletions cut 4 bases from V and 2 bases from J, with 12 bases between. The length of the CDR3 is 14 residues. Written as DNA, the CDR3 is TGTGCCAGCAGCCGCGAGGGGACAAACTATGGCTACACCTTC. Protein sequence: CASSREGTNYGYTF.

This clone was seen just once. The CDR3 coding sequence is TGCAGCGTTGAAGGACTAGTTGGTGAGCAGTTCTTC. Protein: CSVEGLVGEQFF. The gene calls are TRBV29-1 and TRBJ2-1; possibly TRBD2 for D (6 bases). Trimming pared 1 base from V and 9 bases from J, leaving 10 bases between. CDR1 is SQVTM and CDR2 is ANQGSEA in the germline V gene. This CDR3 is 12 amino acids long.

The chain links TRBV5-1 to TRBJ2-3, with 7 nucleotides matching TRBD2. CDR3 length equals 14 residues. V gave up 7 bases and J gave up 1 base; unmatched junction bases: 6. The germline V gene encodes CDR1 SGHRS and CDR2 YFSETQ. CDR3 DNA: TGCGCCAGCGACTGGGGAGGGGGCACAGATACGCAGTATTTT. This sequence encodes CASDWGGGTDTQYF. The variable domain in full, completed from reference TRBV5-1 and TRBJ2-3, reads KAGVTQTPRYLIKTRGQQVTLSCSPISGHRSVSWYQQTPGQGLQFLFEYFSETQRNKGNFPGRFSGRQFSNSRSEMNVSTLELGDSALYLCASDWGGGTDTQYFGPGTRLTVL.

The rearrangement joins TRBV4-2 to TRBJ2-2; D call uncertain. Germline V CDR1 and CDR2: LGHNA, YNFKEQ. The CDR3 sequence is 15 residues long. The V end lost 2 bases, the J end lost 1 base, and 8 bases lay between the germline ends. CDR3 sequence (DNA): TGTGCCAGCAGCCAATCCTACCGGAACACCGGGGAGCTGTTTTTT. Residues: CASSQSYRNTGELFF.